Following are 5 T cell receptor beta chains from one sample sequenced in a study of T cells after yellow fever vaccination. TCRdb used MiXCR to reprocess the 5' RACE reads, holding one entry per CDR3 protein. In the table there are 200,000 to 300,000 distinct CDR3 sequences, around 6.7% of which are singletons. The input for sequencing was CD4+ T cells sorted from PBMCs, taken on the day of the yellow fever booster vaccination. The source of these receptors is a man aged 30-40 years who received the YFV17D yellow fever vaccine.

The chain recombines TRBV29-1 with TRBJ2-5; maybe TRBD2 (7 bases). V lost 7 bases and J 4 bases, leaving 13 bases between the germline ends. The CDR3 is 12 amino acids. Looked up from germline, CDR1 is SQVTM and CDR2 is ANQGSEA. CDR3 sequence (DNA): TGCAGCGCTCGCCGGGGGGCAGAGACCCAGTACTTC. This codes for CSARRGAETQYF.

This clonotype showed up many times. The V call is TRBV5-1, the J call TRBJ2-3; D is unclear. Germline CDR1 is SGHRS and CDR2 is YFSETQ. Trimming removed 4 bases from V and 0 bases from J, with 9 bases in between. The CDR3 runs 14 residues. Written as DNA, the CDR3 is TGCGCCAGCAGCCCCTGGGCTAGCACAGATACGCAGTATTTT. It specifies CASSPWASTDTQYF.

There are many counts of this clonotype. This rearrangement joins TRBV24-1 to TRBJ2-7; D is undetermined. This CDR3 contains 12 residues. Germline V gene lookup returns CDR1 KGHDR and CDR2 SFDVKD. The germline V and J ends were trimmed by 2 bases and 4 bases, with 5 bases remaining between them. The CDR3 protein is CATSDSRYEQYF. The CDR3 coding sequence is TGTGCCACCAGTGATTCCCGGTACGAGCAGTACTTC.

This chain joins TRBV5-1 and TRBJ2-1; 8 bases are shared with TRBD2. The CDR3 has 14 amino acids. Germline-derived CDR1 and CDR2 are SGHRS and YFSETQ. J gave up 8 bases and V 7 bases, and 11 bases lay outside the gene matches. This CDR3 is CASRWGLDSDEQFF. The CDR3 nucleotides read TGCGCCAGCCGATGGGGACTAGATTCAGATGAGCAGTTCTTC.

This clonotype has only a few counts. The chain recombines TRBV7-2 with TRBJ2-7, with 8 bases lining up with TRBD2. The germline V gene encodes CDR1 SGHTA and CDR2 FQGNSA. This CDR3 has 16 amino acids. Trimming took 0 bases from V and 2 from J; bases not matched to a gene: 6. CDR3 in amino acids: CASSLAGPGGTYEQYF. The CDR3 DNA sequence: TGTGCCAGCAGCTTAGCGGGACCGGGAGGGACCTACGAGCAGTACTTC.